Sequencing of this T cell receptor beta chain was carried out in a study of PD-L1 blockade in urothelial cancer. Across the study: Typically, measured as a median, blood samples had about 140,000 T cells. Study results and caveats: Below-median blood TCR clonality before treatment forecast better survival. Durable benefit was linked to greater 3-week expansion of tumor-associated blood clones.

A single count supports this clone. Antigen unknown. Each PCR received spiked synthetic TCR analog templates. This table comes from immunoSEQ multiplex PCR, and its TCRdb copy is limited to in-frame clones, with some not included. This repertoire shows about 30,000 clones, around 82% found once; its top ten account for 15% to 19%. Time point defined: pretreatment peripheral blood. Germline V lookup: CDR1 LGHNT, CDR2 FRNRAP. The CDR3 spans 15 residues. The ends lost 5 bases at V and 3 bases at J; junction bases unmatched: 8. The receptor was isolated from a man aged 60 to 75 with urothelial cancer. The chain employs TRBV12-5 and TRBJ2-7; 9 nucleotides agree with TRBD1. Sequenced material: PBMCs, taken around atezolizumab (anti-PD-L1) treatment. The CDR3 bases are TGTGCTAGTGGTGTCACCGGGACAGGGTACTACGAGCAGTACTTC. Residues: CASGVTGTGYYEQYF. The full variable domain, in which reference TRBV12-5 and TRBJ2-7 provide the parts outside the CDR3, is DARVTQTPRHKVTEMGQEVTMRCQPILGHNTVFWYRQTMMQGLELLAYFRNRAPLDDSGMPKDRFSAEMPDATLATLKIQPSEPRDSAVYFCASGVTGTGYYEQYFGPGTRLTVT.